This T cell receptor beta chain was found in a study of blood T cell repertoires in COVID-19. Overall study: Whether acute or convalescent, the COVID-19 samples came from the United States, Italy and Spain. Sample material is recorded as cDNA or gDNA derived from T cells, B-cell-depleted T cells, or PBMCs.

The germline CDR1 and CDR2 sequences are LNHDA and SQIVND (reference sequence). Trimming at V came to 7 bases and at J to 2 bases, leaving 7 bases not matched to a gene. This CDR3 is built from 14 residues. Authors' data handling: Amplification with reference gene primers provided the estimates of nucleated cell counts. Sequencing was performed with immunoSEQ multiplex PCR; in TCRdb, only in-frame clones are kept and a portion is missing. The V and J calls and clone size are taken from that table; D and trimming were inferred from the DNA. This sample has 65,000 to 100,000 clones; roughly nine tenths occur once, and the top ten carry about 9.1%.

The sample comprised peripheral blood. The sequence came from a man in his fifties with acute or convalescent COVID-19. The V call is TRBV19, the J call TRBJ1-2; 7 bases line up with TRBD1. CDR3 region: CASKSTGANYGYTF. The CDR3 nucleotides are TGTGCCAGTAAGAGCACAGGGGCCAACTATGGCTACACCTTC. The full variable domain, rest sourced from reference TRBV19 and TRBJ1-2, is DGGITQSPKYLFRKEGQNVTLSCEQNLNHDAMYWYRQDPGQGLRLIYYSQIVNDFQKGDIAEGYSVSREKKESFPLTVTSAQKNPTAFYLCASKSTGANYGYTFGSGTRLTVV.